The source of this T cell receptor (beta chain) is a study of blood T cell repertoires in COVID-19 (TCRdb year 2020). Background on the whole study: The collaborator samples originated in the United States, Italy and Spain and spanned the acute and convalescent phases of COVID-19. The prospective study material was composed of cDNA or gDNA derived from T cells, B-cell-depleted T cells, or PBMCs. Deeply sampled blood TCRbeta repertoires from subjects exposed to, actively infected with, or recovered from COVID-19 were included in the dataset. The repertoires were made available in a free public database intended to serve as a resource for research on the immune response to SARS-CoV-2. The samples were drawn from the first 160 participants of the ongoing ImmuneRACE study and from some 1,300 subjects provided by 6 global collaborators. The sample metadata nearly always contained a de-identified subject ID, COVID-19 status, age in years and sex. Where available, HLA class I and class II types were taken from metadata supplied by the sample provider and were not determined by assay-based typing.

Study-level results and caveats: The quantity of clinical and demographic metadata differed by source and by participant and was supplied without curation.

The immunoSEQ Assay, a bias-controlled multiplex PCR, was used to amplify TCRbeta CDR3 regions from genomic DNA. Per the source publication's procedure: The number of nucleated cells in each sample was estimated from the amplification of reference gene primers within the assay. To quantify the absolute abundance of each unique TCRbeta CDR3 rearrangement, sequence reads were collapsed and filtered. Productive Simpson clonality was computed per sample as the square root of Simpson's diversity index over productive rearrangements. TCRdb provides this immuneACCESS table in a form limited to in-frame rearrangements. Some clones are lacking; in checked studies, under half of them reflect an unresolved V gene, and why the rest are absent is not known. That table supplies the V and J calls and clone size; D and trimming were determined from the DNA. For this sample the table gives about 97,000 clones, of which 75% to 90% were detected only once. The top ten clonotypes cover roughly 4% of the sample.

On this clone: It lacks a known antigen. No base qualities exist here, and no much larger clone lies one base off it.

From the cysteine through the phenylalanine, the CDR3 covers 14 amino acids. The entry retains the CDR3 DNA only, 42 bases that are in frame from base 1. V is clipped by 8 bases and J by 6 bases, and the sequence between their germline boundaries is 17 bases long. According to the germline V gene, CDR1 reads MDHEN and CDR2 reads SYDVKM. Collaborating institutions collected whole blood in K2EDTA tubes following their own protocols. For TCRbeta analysis, collaborators shipped samples in one of three forms: frozen whole blood, isolated PBMCs, or DNA extracted from either of those sample types. Specimen: peripheral blood. The chain is made from TRBV28 and TRBJ1-5, with a weak D call of TRBD1 (6 bases match). The clonotype originates from a human donor in a cohort sampled during active COVID-19. The sequenced DNA: TGTGCCAGCTACCCCAACAGGGTGGGTCAGCCCCAGCATTTT. This is translated as CASYPNRVGQPQHF.